A selection of T cell receptor beta chains follows, all from one sample in a study of blood T cell repertoires in COVID-19. Clones were read by immunoSEQ multiplex PCR, and TCRdb kept only the in-frame ones, dropping some. This sample has 220,000 or so clones, with approximately 84% found just once. The sequenced sample was peripheral blood. The receptors originated from an elderly woman with acute or convalescent COVID-19. Each CDR3 is given with its conserved first and last residue. Fields, in order: V gene, J gene, clone size, D gene, CDR3 protein, CDR3 DNA. The D gene is left open where the match is weak. The size field is filled for only some rows; it gives once, few, many or a size class.

v_gene: TRBV11-2; j_gene: TRBJ1-6; abundance: -; d_gene: -; CDR3aa: CASSLGLRGGYNSPLHF; CDR3nt: TGTGCCAGCAGCTTAGGCCTCCGGGGTGGGTATAATTCACCCCTCCACTTT
v_gene: TRBV6-5; j_gene: TRBJ2-3; abundance: -; d_gene: -; CDR3aa: CASRPGLSSTDTQYF; CDR3nt: TGTGCCAGCAGACCGGGGTTAAGCAGCACAGATACGCAGTATTTT
v_gene: TRBV4-2; j_gene: TRBJ1-1; abundance: -; d_gene: -; CDR3aa: CASSQDGSTEAFF; CDR3nt: TGTGCCAGCAGCCAAGATGGGAGCACTGAAGCTTTCTTT
v_gene: TRBV6-1; j_gene: TRBJ2-1; abundance: -; d_gene: TRBD1; CDR3aa: CASSGSPGQGGYNEQFF; CDR3nt: TGTGCCAGCAGTGGTTCCCCGGGACAGGGTGGGTACAATGAGCAGTTCTTC
v_gene: TRBV6-6; j_gene: TRBJ2-2; abundance: -; d_gene: -; CDR3aa: CASSYGGAASVELFF; CDR3nt: TGTGCCAGCAGTTACGGCGGGGCAGCGAGTGTGGAGCTGTTTTTT
v_gene: TRBV3-1/TRBV3-2; j_gene: TRBJ2-1; abundance: -; d_gene: TRBD1; CDR3aa: CASSQRRQGASHEQFF; CDR3nt: TGTGCCAGCAGCCAGAGGCGACAGGGGGCCTCCCATGAGCAGTTCTTC
v_gene: TRBV5-4; j_gene: TRBJ2-2; abundance: -; d_gene: -; CDR3aa: CASSLARRGNTGELFF; CDR3nt: TGTGCCAGCAGCCTCGCTCGGCGGGGCAACACCGGGGAGCTGTTTTTT
v_gene: TRBV19; j_gene: TRBJ1-2; abundance: -; d_gene: TRBD1; CDR3aa: CASTDRDSYGYTF; CDR3nt: TGTGCCAGTACCGACAGGGATTCCTATGGCTACACCTTC
v_gene: TRBV28; j_gene: TRBJ2-7; abundance: -; d_gene: TRBD1; CDR3aa: CASSSLQGPTYEQYF; CDR3nt: TGTGCCAGCAGTTCGCTACAGGGGCCGACCTACGAGCAGTACTTC
v_gene: TRBV4-3; j_gene: TRBJ2-2; abundance: -; d_gene: TRBD2; CDR3aa: CASSLSSGRGAGELFF; CDR3nt: TGCGCCAGCAGCCTCTCGAGCGGGAGGGGCGCCGGGGAGCTGTTTTTT
v_gene: TRBV5-1; j_gene: TRBJ2-2; abundance: -; d_gene: -; CDR3aa: CASSPLGGGTGELFF; CDR3nt: TGCGCCAGCAGCCCGTTAGGGGGTGGCACCGGGGAGCTGTTTTTT
v_gene: TRBV18; j_gene: TRBJ2-1; abundance: -; d_gene: TRBD2; CDR3aa: CASSGLAGVGSEQFF; CDR3nt: TGTGCCAGCTCAGGTCTAGCGGGAGTCGGAAGTGAGCAGTTCTTC
v_gene: TRBV7-2; j_gene: TRBJ1-4; abundance: -; d_gene: -; CDR3aa: CASSQTGSSEKLFF; CDR3nt: TGTGCCAGCAGTCAAACAGGGTCTAGCGAAAAACTGTTTTTT
v_gene: TRBV30; j_gene: TRBJ1-2; abundance: -; d_gene: TRBD1; CDR3aa: CAWSNRVTGTGAGYTF; CDR3nt: TGTGCCTGGAGTAACCGTGTCACCGGGACAGGGGCTGGCTACACCTTC
v_gene: TRBV10-3; j_gene: TRBJ2-1; abundance: -; d_gene: TRBD2; CDR3aa: CAISRLAGSSYNEQFF; CDR3nt: TGTGCCATCAGTCGACTAGCGGGAAGCTCCTACAATGAGCAGTTCTTC
v_gene: TRBV29-1; j_gene: TRBJ1-1; abundance: once; d_gene: TRBD1; CDR3aa: CSARQGAYTEAFF; CDR3nt: TGCAGCGCCCGACAGGGGGCTTACACTGAAGCTTTCTTT
v_gene: TRBV28; j_gene: TRBJ1-1; abundance: -; d_gene: -; CDR3aa: CASSLTGMNTEAFF; CDR3nt: TGTGCCAGCAGTCTGACAGGCATGAACACTGAAGCTTTCTTT
v_gene: TRBV28; j_gene: TRBJ1-3; abundance: -; d_gene: -; CDR3aa: CASNLSRGSGNTIYF; CDR3nt: TGTGCCAGCAACCTCAGTCGGGGGAGTGGAAACACCATATATTTT
v_gene: TRBV30; j_gene: TRBJ1-1; abundance: -; d_gene: -; CDR3aa: CAWSVQSNSEAFF; CDR3nt: TGTGCCTGGAGTGTACAGAGCAACTCTGAAGCTTTCTTT
v_gene: TRBV28; j_gene: TRBJ2-5; abundance: -; d_gene: -; CDR3aa: CASTFQETQYF; CDR3nt: TGTGCCAGCACATTCCAAGAGACCCAGTACTTC
v_gene: TRBV24-1; j_gene: TRBJ2-7; abundance: -; d_gene: TRBD1; CDR3aa: CATRPGRTGSYEQYF; CDR3nt: TGTGCCACCAGACCGGGGAGGACAGGGTCCTACGAGCAGTACTTC
v_gene: TRBV7-2; j_gene: TRBJ2-2; abundance: -; d_gene: TRBD1; CDR3aa: CASSSEGTGGRELFF; CDR3nt: TGTGCCAGCAGCTCCGAGGGGACAGGGGGCCGGGAGCTGTTTTTT
v_gene: TRBV28; j_gene: TRBJ2-5; abundance: -; d_gene: TRBD2; CDR3aa: CASKSSGSMETQYF; CDR3nt: TGTGCCAGCAAATCTAGCGGGAGTATGGAGACCCAGTACTTC
v_gene: TRBV7-3; j_gene: TRBJ2-5; abundance: -; d_gene: -; CDR3aa: CVSSLSGRGQETQYF; CDR3nt: TGTGTCAGCAGCTTAAGCGGCAGGGGTCAAGAGACCCAGTACTTC
v_gene: TRBV4-3; j_gene: TRBJ2-3; abundance: -; d_gene: TRBD2; CDR3aa: CASSQVAGGRIDTQYF; CDR3nt: TGCGCCAGCAGCCAGGTAGCGGGGGGGCGAATAGATACGCAGTATTTT
v_gene: TRBV4-2; j_gene: TRBJ1-1; abundance: once; d_gene: -; CDR3aa: CASSQAQGREAFF; CDR3nt: TGTGCCAGCAGCCAAGCCCAGGGAAGGGAAGCTTTCTTT
v_gene: TRBV20-1; j_gene: TRBJ2-3; abundance: -; d_gene: TRBD2; CDR3aa: CSASERELGTDTQYF; CDR3nt: TGCAGTGCTAGTGAGCGGGAGTTGGGCACAGATACGCAGTATTTT
v_gene: TRBV7-2; j_gene: TRBJ2-6; abundance: -; d_gene: -; CDR3aa: CASSLVASSGANVLTF; CDR3nt: TGTGCCAGCAGCTTAGTGGCCAGCTCTGGGGCCAACGTCCTGACTTTC
v_gene: TRBV11-2; j_gene: TRBJ2-5; abundance: -; d_gene: TRBD1; CDR3aa: CASRPTGERRQETQYF; CDR3nt: TGTGCCAGCAGGCCGACAGGGGAGCGGAGGCAAGAGACCCAGTACTTC
v_gene: TRBV5-6; j_gene: TRBJ2-1; abundance: -; d_gene: -; CDR3aa: CASSLTAGLEFF; CDR3nt: TGTGCCAGCAGCCTCACGGCGGGGTTGGAGTTCTTC
v_gene: TRBV20-1; j_gene: TRBJ2-3; abundance: -; d_gene: TRBD1; CDR3aa: CSASRDRATDTQYF; CDR3nt: TGCAGTGCTAGTCGAGACAGGGCCACAGATACGCAGTATTTT
v_gene: TRBV5-1; j_gene: TRBJ2-7; abundance: -; d_gene: -; CDR3aa: CASSLASGIPYEQYF; CDR3nt: TGCGCCAGCAGCTTGGCGTCAGGGATCCCCTACGAGCAGTACTTC
v_gene: TRBV5-1; j_gene: TRBJ1-6; abundance: -; d_gene: -; CDR3aa: CASSGTPRDNSPLHF; CDR3nt: TGCGCCAGCAGTGGTACCCCTCGGGATAATTCACCCCTCCACTTT
v_gene: TRBV9; j_gene: TRBJ1-3; abundance: -; d_gene: -; CDR3aa: CASSAFGNTIYF; CDR3nt: TGTGCCAGCAGCGCGTTTGGAAACACCATATATTTT
v_gene: TRBV19; j_gene: TRBJ1-2; abundance: -; d_gene: TRBD1; CDR3aa: CATKRQGSDYGYTF; CDR3nt: TGTGCCACCAAAAGACAGGGAAGCGACTATGGCTACACCTTC
v_gene: TRBV27; j_gene: TRBJ2-1; abundance: -; d_gene: TRBD2; CDR3aa: CASSKPGLAGGYNEQFF; CDR3nt: TGTGCCAGCAGTAAACCGGGACTAGCGGGAGGCTACAATGAGCAGTTCTTC
v_gene: TRBV9; j_gene: TRBJ1-2; abundance: -; d_gene: TRBD1; CDR3aa: CASSPQTGAMGGYTF; CDR3nt: TGTGCCAGCAGCCCCCAGACAGGGGCAATGGGTGGCTACACCTTC
v_gene: TRBV11-3; j_gene: TRBJ2-5; abundance: once; d_gene: TRBD2; CDR3aa: CASSLGLAGGAETQYF; CDR3nt: TGTGCCAGCAGCTTGGGACTAGCGGGGGGAGCAGAGACCCAGTACTTC
v_gene: TRBV7-4; j_gene: TRBJ1-4; abundance: -; d_gene: -; CDR3aa: CASEGANEKLFF; CDR3nt: TGTGCCAGCGAGGGGGCTAATGAAAAACTGTTTTTT
v_gene: TRBV5-1; j_gene: TRBJ2-3; abundance: -; d_gene: -; CDR3aa: CASSPTGSTDTQYF; CDR3nt: TGCGCCAGCAGCCCTACAGGGTCCACAGATACGCAGTATTTT
v_gene: TRBV6-1; j_gene: TRBJ2-5; abundance: -; d_gene: -; CDR3aa: CASSEFLTAGPQETQYF; CDR3nt: TGTGCCAGCAGTGAATTCTTGACTGCGGGGCCACAAGAGACCCAGTACTTC
v_gene: TRBV12-3/TRBV12-4; j_gene: TRBJ1-2; abundance: -; d_gene: -; CDR3aa: CASSPPWSGGYTF; CDR3nt: TGTGCCAGCAGTCCACCCTGGAGCGGCGGCTACACCTTC
v_gene: TRBV12-3/TRBV12-4; j_gene: TRBJ1-5; abundance: few; d_gene: -; CDR3aa: CASSLGRDQPQHF; CDR3nt: TGTGCCAGCAGTTTAGGCCGGGATCAGCCCCAGCATTTT
v_gene: TRBV7-8; j_gene: TRBJ2-3; abundance: -; d_gene: TRBD2; CDR3aa: CASSLGFGGGASDTQYF; CDR3nt: TGTGCCAGCAGCTTAGGGTTTGGCGGGGGGGCCTCAGATACGCAGTATTTT
v_gene: TRBV11-1; j_gene: TRBJ2-3; abundance: -; d_gene: TRBD2; CDR3aa: CASSPVSGITDTQYF; CDR3nt: TGTGCCAGCAGCCCAGTTAGCGGGATAACAGATACGCAGTATTTT
v_gene: TRBV11-2; j_gene: TRBJ2-7; abundance: -; d_gene: TRBD2; CDR3aa: CASSFSGRGGYEQYF; CDR3nt: TGTGCCAGCAGCTTCAGCGGGAGGGGGGGGTACGAGCAGTACTTC
v_gene: TRBV7-7; j_gene: TRBJ2-5; abundance: -; d_gene: -; CDR3aa: CASSLVPGISQETQYF; CDR3nt: TGTGCCAGCAGCTTAGTACCAGGAATTAGCCAAGAGACCCAGTACTTC
v_gene: TRBV4-2; j_gene: TRBJ2-2; abundance: -; d_gene: -; CDR3aa: CASSISGTGELFF; CDR3nt: TGTGCCAGCAGTATTAGTGGTACCGGGGAGCTGTTTTTT
v_gene: TRBV30; j_gene: TRBJ1-6; abundance: once; d_gene: TRBD1; CDR3aa: CAWRGQTASPLHF; CDR3nt: TGTGCCTGGAGGGGACAGACGGCATCACCCCTCCACTTT